The source of this T cell receptor beta chain is a study of human T cells and chemical hapten exposure. Study as a whole: Patch testing placed 0.01% DPC on the upper back, with readings at 6 days. Study-level results: The donor cohort had alopecia, so its immune response may not match that of healthy people. Sensitizing to DPC left TCRs with a frequency above 1 in 1000 unaltered.

TCRdb reprocessed the RACE reads with MiXCR, giving one entry per CDR3 protein. The sample shows fewer than 200,000 distinct CDR3 sequences, 25% to 35% of them seen only once. Germline trimming cut 7 bases from V and 7 bases from J; bases unmatched to any gene: 8. Per the germline V gene, CDR1 is LNHDA and CDR2 is SQIVND (reference sequence). The CDR3 runs to 15 residues. Documented time point: pre-sensitization, week 0. The treatment denotes: therapeutic diphenylcyclopropenone sensitization with weekly scalp DPC. Researchers sampled blood before each patch test went on. Of note for this clonotype: The antigen remains unidentified.

The sequence came from a woman under 40 with alopecia areata. Some clones in this sample may be carry-over from other donors' samples. The sequenced sample was whole blood, obtained in connection with sensitization to the hapten diphenylcyclopropenone (DPC). The rearrangement joins TRBV19 to TRBJ2-1; the match to TRBD2 covers 12 bases. The DNA for the CDR3 is TGTGCCAGTACCCAACTAGCGGGAGGAGGAAATGAGCAGTTCTTC. The encoded protein is CASTQLAGGGNEQFF.